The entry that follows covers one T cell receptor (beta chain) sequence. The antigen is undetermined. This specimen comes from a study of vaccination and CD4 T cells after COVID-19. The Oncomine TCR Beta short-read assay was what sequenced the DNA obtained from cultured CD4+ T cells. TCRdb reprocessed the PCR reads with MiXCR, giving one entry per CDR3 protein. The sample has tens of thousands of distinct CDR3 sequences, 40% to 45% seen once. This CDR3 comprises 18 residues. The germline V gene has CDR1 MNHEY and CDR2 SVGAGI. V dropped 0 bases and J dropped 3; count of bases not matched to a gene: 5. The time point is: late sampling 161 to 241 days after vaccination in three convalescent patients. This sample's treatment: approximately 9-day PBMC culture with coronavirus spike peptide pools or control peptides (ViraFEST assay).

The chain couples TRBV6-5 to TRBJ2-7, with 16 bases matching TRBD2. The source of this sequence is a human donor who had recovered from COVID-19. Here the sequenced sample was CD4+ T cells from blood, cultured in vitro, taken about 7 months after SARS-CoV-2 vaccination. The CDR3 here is CASSYSMGLAGGDYEQYF. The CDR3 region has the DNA TGTGCCAGCAGTTACTCGATGGGACTAGCGGGAGGGGACTACGAGCAGTACTTC.